A selection of T cell receptor beta chains follows, all from one sample in a study of CXCR3-negative and CXCR3-positive naive CD8 T cells. TCRdb re-called the 5' RACE reads, yielding one record per CDR3 amino acid sequence without DNA. The sample spans fewer than 10,000 distinct CDR3 sequences; the ten largest clones claim around 2.5%. Sequenced: naive CXCR3- CD8+ T cells from blood. The receptors stem from a human donor in good health. Some clones in this sample may be carry-over from other donors' samples. CDR3s include the opening cysteine and the closing phenylalanine or tryptophan. Not all rows give a size; the values are once, few, many and, for expanded clones, a class.

cdr3_length: 19
clone_size: .
v_call: TRBV27
j_call: TRBJ2-1
cdr3_aa: CASSSLGLAGHTSNNEQFF

cdr3_length: 14
clone_size: medium-sized
v_call: TRBV7-2
j_call: TRBJ2-3
cdr3_aa: CASSRSPSTDTQYF

cdr3_length: 14
clone_size: .
v_call: TRBV5-1
j_call: TRBJ2-7
cdr3_aa: CASSLAGGTYEQYF

cdr3_length: 15
clone_size: .
v_call: TRBV7-6
j_call: TRBJ2-7
cdr3_aa: CASSLAIGTGVEQYF

cdr3_length: 13
clone_size: medium-sized
v_call: TRBV12-5
j_call: TRBJ1-1
cdr3_aa: CASGQGVNTEAFF

cdr3_length: 14
clone_size: .
v_call: TRBV19
j_call: TRBJ1-5
cdr3_aa: CASSPGTRGQPQHF

cdr3_length: 11
clone_size: .
v_call: TRBV29-1
j_call: TRBJ2-1
cdr3_aa: CSFPLYNEQFF

cdr3_length: 15
clone_size: medium-sized
v_call: TRBV28
j_call: TRBJ2-5
cdr3_aa: CASSTYDSPQETQYF

cdr3_length: 14
clone_size: medium-sized
v_call: TRBV20-1
j_call: TRBJ1-2
cdr3_aa: CSANDVGLNYGYTF

cdr3_length: 15
clone_size: .
v_call: TRBV29-1
j_call: TRBJ2-3
cdr3_aa: CSVDISGWGIDTQYF

cdr3_length: 15
clone_size: medium-sized
v_call: TRBV4-1
j_call: TRBJ1-1
cdr3_aa: CASSQVKGSGAEAFF

cdr3_length: 15
clone_size: medium-sized
v_call: TRBV4-2
j_call: TRBJ2-7
cdr3_aa: CASSQEGTETYEQYF

cdr3_length: 16
clone_size: .
v_call: TRBV29-1
j_call: TRBJ1-3
cdr3_aa: CSVEFAGSIHGNTIYF